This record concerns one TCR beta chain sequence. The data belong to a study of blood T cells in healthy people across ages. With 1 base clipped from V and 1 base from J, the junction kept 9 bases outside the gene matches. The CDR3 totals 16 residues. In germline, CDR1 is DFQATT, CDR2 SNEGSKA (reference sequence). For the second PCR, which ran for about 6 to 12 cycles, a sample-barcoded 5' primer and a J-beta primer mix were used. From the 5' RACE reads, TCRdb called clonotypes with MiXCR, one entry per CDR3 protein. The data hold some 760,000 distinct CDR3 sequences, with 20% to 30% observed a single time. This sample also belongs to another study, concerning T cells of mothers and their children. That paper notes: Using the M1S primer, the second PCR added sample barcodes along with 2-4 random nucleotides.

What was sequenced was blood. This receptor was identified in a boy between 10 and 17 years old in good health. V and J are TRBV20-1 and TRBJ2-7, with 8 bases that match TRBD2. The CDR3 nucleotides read TGCAGTGCTAGAGTGGCCGGGAGGGCCTTGTCCTACGAGCAGTACTTC. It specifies CSARVAGRALSYEQYF.